This T cell receptor (beta chain) came from a study of blood T cells in healthy people across ages. Study context: The template switching approach captured approximately one barcoded beta molecule for every two T cells.

This clonotype was counted between two and nine times. Antigen specificity is unknown. In germline, CDR1 is SGHTA, CDR2 FQGNSA. Trimming shortened V by 6 bases and J by 1 base, and 10 bases separated the two germline ends. The CDR3 contains 15 residues. Through a sample-barcoded 5' primer and a J-beta primer mix, a second PCR was run for roughly 6 to 11 cycles. Using its own MiXCR run on the 5' RACE reads, TCRdb lists one record per CDR3 protein. This table holds more than 500,000 distinct CDR3 sequences, roughly a quarter found once. Study findings and constraints: TCR beta diversity per million T cells fell roughly linearly with age. Estimates drawn from one million T cells were deemed to understate diversity. Conclusively comparing naive with antigen-experienced cells was impossible with unsorted PBMCs.

The sample was also reused in another study, on T cells of mothers and their children.

Sequencing was done on a sample of blood. The clonotype comes from a boy younger than 10 in good health. The chain recombines TRBV7-2 with TRBJ2-6, with a tentative D call TRBD2 (7 bases). The CDR3 region is CASRGGRSGANVLTF. In DNA form, the CDR3 reads TGTGCCAGCAGGGGGGGGCGGTCTGGGGCCAACGTCCTGACTTTC.